Included here is one T cell receptor (beta chain) sequence, with context. Trimming removed 1 base from V and 11 bases from J; junction bases left unmatched: 2. This CDR3 spans 11 amino acids. From germline, CDR1 is DFQATT and CDR2 SNEGSKA (reference sequence). The source of the sample is a study of blood T cell repertoires in COVID-19. As for the study in general: Both acute and convalescent COVID-19 samples were obtained from the United States, Italy and Spain. The analysed material was cDNA or gDNA that came from T cells, B-cell-depleted T cells, or PBMCs.

The protocol was immunoSEQ multiplex PCR, while the TCRdb copy is restricted to in-frame clones and leaves out a portion. The table has approximately 110,000 clones, roughly 86% seen once. The sequence was obtained from a human donor in a cohort sampled during active COVID-19. Sequenced material: peripheral blood. This chain links TRBV20-1 with TRBJ2-1; 7 bases map to TRBD2. CDR3 loop: CSARGEGKQFF. CDR3 sequence (DNA): TGCAGTGCTAGAGGGGAGGGGAAGCAGTTCTTC.